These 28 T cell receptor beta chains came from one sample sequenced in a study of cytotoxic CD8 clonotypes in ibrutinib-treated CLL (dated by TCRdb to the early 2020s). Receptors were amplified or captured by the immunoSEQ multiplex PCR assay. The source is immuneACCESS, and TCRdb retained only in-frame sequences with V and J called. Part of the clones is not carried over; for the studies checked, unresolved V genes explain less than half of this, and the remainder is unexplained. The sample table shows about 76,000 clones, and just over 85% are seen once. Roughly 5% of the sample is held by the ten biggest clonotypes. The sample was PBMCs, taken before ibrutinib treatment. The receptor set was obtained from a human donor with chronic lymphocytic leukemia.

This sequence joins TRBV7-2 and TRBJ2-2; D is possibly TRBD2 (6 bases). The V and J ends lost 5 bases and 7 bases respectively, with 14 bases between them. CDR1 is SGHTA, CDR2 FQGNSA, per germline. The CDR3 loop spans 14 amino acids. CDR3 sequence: CASSPRAGGGELFF. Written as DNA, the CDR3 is TGTGCCAGCAGCCCCCGGGCCGGGGGCGGGGAGCTGTTTTTT.

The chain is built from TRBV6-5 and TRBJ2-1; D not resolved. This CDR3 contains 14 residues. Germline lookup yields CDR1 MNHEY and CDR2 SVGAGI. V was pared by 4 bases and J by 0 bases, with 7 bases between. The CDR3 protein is CASSWTSSYNEQFF. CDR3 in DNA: TGTGCCAGCAGTTGGACGAGCTCCTACAATGAGCAGTTCTTC.

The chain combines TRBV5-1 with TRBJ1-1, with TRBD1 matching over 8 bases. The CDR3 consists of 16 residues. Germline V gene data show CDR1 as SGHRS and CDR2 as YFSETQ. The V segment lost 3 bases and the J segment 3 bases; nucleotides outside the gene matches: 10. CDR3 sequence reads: CASSSRETGDYTEAFF. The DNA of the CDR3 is TGCGCCAGCAGCTCACGAGAGACAGGGGATTACACTGAAGCTTTCTTT.

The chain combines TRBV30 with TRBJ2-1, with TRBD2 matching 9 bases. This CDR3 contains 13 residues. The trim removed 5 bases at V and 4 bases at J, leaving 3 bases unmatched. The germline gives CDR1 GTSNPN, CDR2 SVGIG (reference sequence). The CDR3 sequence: CAWASGIYNEQFF. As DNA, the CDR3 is TGTGCCTGGGCTAGCGGGATTTACAATGAGCAGTTCTTC.

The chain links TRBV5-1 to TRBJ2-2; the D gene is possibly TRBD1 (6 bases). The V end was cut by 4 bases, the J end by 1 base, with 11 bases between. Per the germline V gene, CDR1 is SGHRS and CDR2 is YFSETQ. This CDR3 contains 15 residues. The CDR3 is CASSMRTENTGELFF. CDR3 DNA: TGCGCCAGCAGCATGCGGACAGAGAACACCGGGGAGCTGTTTTTT. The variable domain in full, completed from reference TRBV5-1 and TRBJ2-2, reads KAGVTQTPRYLIKTRGQQVTLSCSPISGHRSVSWYQQTPGQGLQFLFEYFSETQRNKGNFPGRFSGRQFSNSRSEMNVSTLELGDSALYLCASSMRTENTGELFFGEGSRLTVL.

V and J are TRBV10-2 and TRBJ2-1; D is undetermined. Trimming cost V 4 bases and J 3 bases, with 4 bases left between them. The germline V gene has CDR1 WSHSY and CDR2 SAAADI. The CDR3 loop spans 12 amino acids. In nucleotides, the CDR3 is TGCGCCAGCAGTGGAGACTACAATGAGCAGTTCTTC. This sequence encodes CASSGDYNEQFF.

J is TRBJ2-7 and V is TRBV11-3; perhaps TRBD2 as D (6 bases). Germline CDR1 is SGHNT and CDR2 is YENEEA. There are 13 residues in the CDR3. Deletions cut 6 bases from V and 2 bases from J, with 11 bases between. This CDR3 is CASSPRGPYEQYF. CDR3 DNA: TGTGCCAGCAGTCCGCGGGGCCCCTACGAGCAGTACTTC.

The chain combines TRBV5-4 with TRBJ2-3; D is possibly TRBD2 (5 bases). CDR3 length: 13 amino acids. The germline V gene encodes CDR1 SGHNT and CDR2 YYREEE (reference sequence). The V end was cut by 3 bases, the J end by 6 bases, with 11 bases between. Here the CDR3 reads CASSSRGWDTQYF. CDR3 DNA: TGTGCCAGCAGCTCACGGGGTTGGGATACGCAGTATTTT.

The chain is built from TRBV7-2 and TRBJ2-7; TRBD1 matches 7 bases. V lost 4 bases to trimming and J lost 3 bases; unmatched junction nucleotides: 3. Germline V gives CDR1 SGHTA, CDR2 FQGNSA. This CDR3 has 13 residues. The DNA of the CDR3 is TGTGCCAGCAGCTCGTGGGACAGCTACGAGCAGTACTTC. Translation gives CASSSWDSYEQYF.

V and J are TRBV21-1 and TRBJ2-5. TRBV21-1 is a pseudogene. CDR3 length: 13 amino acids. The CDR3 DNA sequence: TGTGCCAGCAGCAAAGAGGTTGCGAAGACCCAGTACTTC. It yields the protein CASSKEVAKTQYF.

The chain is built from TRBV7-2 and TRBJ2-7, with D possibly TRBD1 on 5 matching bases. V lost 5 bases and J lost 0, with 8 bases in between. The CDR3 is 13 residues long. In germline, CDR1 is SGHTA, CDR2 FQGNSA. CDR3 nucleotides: TGTGCCAGCAGCGGTAGGGGCTCCTACGAGCAGTACTTC. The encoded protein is CASSGRGSYEQYF.

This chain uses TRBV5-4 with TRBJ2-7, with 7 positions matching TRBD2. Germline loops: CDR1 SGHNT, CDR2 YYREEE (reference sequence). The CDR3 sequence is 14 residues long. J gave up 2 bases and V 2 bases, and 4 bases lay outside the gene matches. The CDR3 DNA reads TGTGCCAGCAGCTTCCGGGGGGTCACCTACGAGCAGTACTTC. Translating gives CASSFRGVTYEQYF.

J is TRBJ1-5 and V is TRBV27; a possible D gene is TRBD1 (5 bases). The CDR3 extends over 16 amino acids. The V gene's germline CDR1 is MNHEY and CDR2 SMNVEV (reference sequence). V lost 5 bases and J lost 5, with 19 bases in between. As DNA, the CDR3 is TGTGCCAGCAGTCCCTGGGACGGAACAAGGGATCAGCCCCAGCATTTT. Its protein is CASSPWDGTRDQPQHF.

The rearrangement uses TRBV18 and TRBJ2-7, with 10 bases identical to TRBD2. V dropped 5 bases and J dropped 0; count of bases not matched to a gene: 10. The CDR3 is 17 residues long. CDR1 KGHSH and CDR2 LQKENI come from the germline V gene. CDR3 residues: CASSNYRSGGNSYEQYF. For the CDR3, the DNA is TGTGCCAGCTCAAATTACCGTAGCGGGGGGAACTCCTACGAGCAGTACTTC. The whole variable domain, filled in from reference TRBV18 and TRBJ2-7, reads NAGVMQNPRHLVRRRGQEARLRCSPMKGHSHVYWYRQLPEEGLKFMVYLQKENIIDESGMPKERFSAEFPKEGPSILRIQQVVRGDSAAYFCASSNYRSGGNSYEQYFGPGTRLTVT.

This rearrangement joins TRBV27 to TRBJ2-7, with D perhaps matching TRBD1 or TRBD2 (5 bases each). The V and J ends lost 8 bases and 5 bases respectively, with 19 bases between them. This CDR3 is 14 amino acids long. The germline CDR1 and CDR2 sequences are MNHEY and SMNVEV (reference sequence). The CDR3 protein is CASGDRAPWDEQYF. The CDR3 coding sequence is TGTGCCAGCGGGGACCGGGCCCCGTGGGACGAGCAGTACTTC.

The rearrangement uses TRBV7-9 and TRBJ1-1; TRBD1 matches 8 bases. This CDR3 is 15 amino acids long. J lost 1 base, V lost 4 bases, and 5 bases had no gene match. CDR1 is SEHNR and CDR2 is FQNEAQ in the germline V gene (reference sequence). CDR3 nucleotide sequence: TGTGCCAGCAGCTCGCCGGGACAGGCGAACACTGAAGCTTTCTTT. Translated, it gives CASSSPGQANTEAFF. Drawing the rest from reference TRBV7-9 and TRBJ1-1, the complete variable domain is DTGVSQNPRHKITKRGQNVTFRCDPISEHNRLYWYRQTLGQGPEFLTYFQNEAQLEKSRLLSDRFSAERPKGSFSTLEIQRTEQGDSAMYLCASSSPGQANTEAFFGQGTRLTVV.

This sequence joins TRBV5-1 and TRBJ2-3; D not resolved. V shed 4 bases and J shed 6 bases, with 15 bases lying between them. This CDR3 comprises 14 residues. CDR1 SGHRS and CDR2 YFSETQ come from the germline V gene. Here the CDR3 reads CASSLRVGRDTQYF. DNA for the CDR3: TGCGCCAGCAGCCTTCGGGTAGGTCGTGATACGCAGTATTTT.

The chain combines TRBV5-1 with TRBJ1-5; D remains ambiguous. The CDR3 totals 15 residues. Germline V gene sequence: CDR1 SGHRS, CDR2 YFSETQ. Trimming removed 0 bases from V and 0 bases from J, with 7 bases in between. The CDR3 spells CASSLAGDSNQPQHF. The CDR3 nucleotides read TGCGCCAGCAGCTTGGCCGGGGATAGCAATCAGCCCCAGCATTTT.

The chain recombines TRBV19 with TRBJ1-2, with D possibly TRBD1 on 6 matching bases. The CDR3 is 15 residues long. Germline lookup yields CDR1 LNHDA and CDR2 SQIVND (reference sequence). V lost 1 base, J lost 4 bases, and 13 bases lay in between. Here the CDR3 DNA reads TGTGCCAGTAGTATAGTCAGGGGTAATACCTATGGCTACACCTTC. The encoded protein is CASSIVRGNTYGYTF.

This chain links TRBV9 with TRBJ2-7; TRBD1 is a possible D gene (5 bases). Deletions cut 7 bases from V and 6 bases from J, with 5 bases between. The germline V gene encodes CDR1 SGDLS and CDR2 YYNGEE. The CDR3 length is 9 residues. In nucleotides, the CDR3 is TGTGCCAGCGGGGCCGAGCAGTACTTC. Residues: CASGAEQYF.

CDR3 residues: CASRGQSSGANVLTF. In DNA form, the CDR3 reads TGTGCCAGCAGGGGACAGAGCTCTGGGGCCAACGTCCTGACTTTC. V and J are TRBV7-3 and TRBJ2-6; 7 bases align to TRBD1. The junction had 2 bases not matched to a gene; V was cut back by 6 bases and J by 0 bases. The CDR3 is made up of 15 amino acids. From germline, CDR1 is SGHTA and CDR2 FQGTGA. Full variable domain (missing parts from reference TRBV7-3 and TRBJ2-6): GAGVSQTPSNKVTEKGKYVELRCDPISGHTALYWYRQSLGQGPEFLIYFQGTGAADDSGLPNDRFFAVRPEGSVSTLKIQRTERGDSAVYLCASRGQSSGANVLTFGAGSRLTVL.

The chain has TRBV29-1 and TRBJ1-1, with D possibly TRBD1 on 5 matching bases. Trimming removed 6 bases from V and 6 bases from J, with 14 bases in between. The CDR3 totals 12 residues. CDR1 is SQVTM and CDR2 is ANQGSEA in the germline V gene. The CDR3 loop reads CSVRQSVPEAFF. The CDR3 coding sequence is TGCAGCGTCCGACAGTCCGTCCCTGAAGCTTTCTTT.

DNA for the CDR3: TGTGCCAGTAGTATCTGGGGCGAAGGTGCCGGGGAGCTGTTTTTT. Encoded protein: CASSIWGEGAGELFF. The chain joins TRBV19 to TRBJ2-2; maybe TRBD1 (5 bases). Trimming stripped 3 bases from V and 6 bases from J, with 14 bases between. This CDR3 has 15 amino acids. Per germline, CDR1 LNHDA and CDR2 SQIVND (reference sequence).

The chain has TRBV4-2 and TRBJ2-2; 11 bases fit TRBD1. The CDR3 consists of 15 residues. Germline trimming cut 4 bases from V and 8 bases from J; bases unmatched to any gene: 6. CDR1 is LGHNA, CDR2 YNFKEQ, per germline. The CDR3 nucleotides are TGTGCCAGCAGCCCGGACAGGGGGCGCACGGGGGAGCTGTTTTTT. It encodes CASSPDRGRTGELFF.

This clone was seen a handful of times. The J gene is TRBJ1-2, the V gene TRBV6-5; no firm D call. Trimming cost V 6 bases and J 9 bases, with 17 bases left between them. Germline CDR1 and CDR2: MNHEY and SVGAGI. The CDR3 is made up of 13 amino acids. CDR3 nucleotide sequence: TGTGCCAGCAGCACGACGCAGACCTTTCGCTACACCTTC. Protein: CASSTTQTFRYTF.

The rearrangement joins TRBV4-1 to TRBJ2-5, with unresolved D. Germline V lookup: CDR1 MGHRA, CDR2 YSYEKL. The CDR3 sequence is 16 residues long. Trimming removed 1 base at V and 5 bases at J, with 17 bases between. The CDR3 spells CASSQGRTSSRETQYF. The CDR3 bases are TGCGCCAGCAGCCAAGGCCGGACGAGCTCGAGGGAGACCCAGTACTTC.

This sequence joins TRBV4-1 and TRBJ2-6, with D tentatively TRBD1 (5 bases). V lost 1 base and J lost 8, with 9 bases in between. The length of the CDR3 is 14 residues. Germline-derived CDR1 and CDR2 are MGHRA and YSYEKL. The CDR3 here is CASSQGSGPNVLTF. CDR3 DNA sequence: TGCGCCAGCAGCCAAGGATCAGGGCCCAACGTCCTGACTTTC.

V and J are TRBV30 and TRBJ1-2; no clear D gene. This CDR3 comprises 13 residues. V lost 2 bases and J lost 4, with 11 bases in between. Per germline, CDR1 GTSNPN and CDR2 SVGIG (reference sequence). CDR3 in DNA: TGTGCCTGGAGTCCGGACTCCCGCTATGGCTACACCTTC. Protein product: CAWSPDSRYGYTF.